This TCR beta chain is drawn from a study of blood T cell repertoires in COVID-19. Patients from Seattle were sampled longitudinally, starting during active infection. The protocol was immunoSEQ multiplex PCR, while the TCRdb copy is restricted to in-frame clones and leaves out a portion. The sample consists of approximately 110,000 clones, around 83% of them appearing once. The CDR3 covers 14 residues. V gave up 1 base and J gave up 0 bases; unmatched junction bases: 2. Looked up from germline, CDR1 is GTSNPN and CDR2 is SVGIG (reference sequence). The source is a woman aged 60-70 years with COVID-19, enrolled during active disease. V is TRBV30 and J is TRBJ1-1; 7 bases align to TRBD1. Material: peripheral blood. This CDR3 is CAWSAQGVNTEAFF. CDR3 in DNA: TGTGCCTGGAGTGCCCAGGGGGTGAACACTGAAGCTTTCTTT.